The rows below give T cell receptor beta chains drawn from one sample of a study of identifying expanded T cells in peripheral blood. Libraries were prepared by immunoSEQ multiplex PCR; TCRdb keeps only in-frame clonotypes and omits some of them. The sample carries over 100,000 clones, about 88% recorded once. The sample was blood. The source is a person aged 18 to 70 in good health. CDR3s include the opening cysteine and the closing phenylalanine or tryptophan. The D gene is left open where the match is weak. Size values are once, few and many counts, or a class for expanded clones, and some rows have none.

>NA|TRBV6-6|TRBD1|TRBJ2-5
TGTGCCAGCAGTTACTCACAGGGGACCGAGACCCAGTACTTC
CASSYSQGTETQYF
>NA|TRBV4-2|TRBD1|TRBJ2-7
TGTGCCAGCAGCCAAGGGGACAGGGTATCCTACGAGCAGTACTTC
CASSQGDRVSYEQYF
>NA|TRBV7-9|NA|TRBJ2-2
TGTGCCAGCAGTCCGCGGATGGACACCGGGGAGCTGTTTTTT
CASSPRMDTGELFF
>NA|TRBV14|NA|TRBJ2-1
TGTGCCAGCAGCCAAGTCGGTGGGTACAATGAGCAGTTCTTC
CASSQVGGYNEQFF
>NA|TRBV5-8|NA|TRBJ1-4
TGTGCCAGCAGCTGGGGTGTCGGGATTTCTAATGAAAAACTGTTTTTT
CASSWGVGISNEKLFF
>NA|TRBV6-6|NA|TRBJ2-5
TGTGCCAGCAGTGTCCGAGTGGGGGGCGCGGAGACCCAGTACTTC
CASSVRVGGAETQYF
>once|TRBV27|TRBD1|TRBJ1-1
TGTGCCAGCAGTCGGGGGACAGGGTCGACTGAAGCTTTCTTT
CASSRGTGSTEAFF
>NA|TRBV30|TRBD1|TRBJ2-1
TGTGCCTGGAGTGAAAAGGGACAGGTGAATGAGCAGTTCTTC
CAWSEKGQVNEQFF
>NA|TRBV7-9|NA|TRBJ2-2
TGTGCCAGCAGCTTAGATAGGAGGAGGCAGGGGAAGACCGGGGAGCTGTTTTTT
CASSLDRRRQGKTGELFF
>NA|TRBV19|TRBD1|TRBJ1-2
TGTGCCAGTAGTACTCAAACGGGACAGGGATATGGCTACACCTTC
CASSTQTGQGYGYTF
>NA|TRBV4-3|TRBD1|TRBJ2-5
TGCGCCAGCAGCCAAGGACAGGGGATCCGGGAGACCCAGTACTTC
CASSQGQGIRETQYF
>NA|TRBV7-9|NA|TRBJ2-5
TGTGCCAGCAGTTCACAGGGATTCGAAGAGACCCAGTACTTC
CASSSQGFEETQYF